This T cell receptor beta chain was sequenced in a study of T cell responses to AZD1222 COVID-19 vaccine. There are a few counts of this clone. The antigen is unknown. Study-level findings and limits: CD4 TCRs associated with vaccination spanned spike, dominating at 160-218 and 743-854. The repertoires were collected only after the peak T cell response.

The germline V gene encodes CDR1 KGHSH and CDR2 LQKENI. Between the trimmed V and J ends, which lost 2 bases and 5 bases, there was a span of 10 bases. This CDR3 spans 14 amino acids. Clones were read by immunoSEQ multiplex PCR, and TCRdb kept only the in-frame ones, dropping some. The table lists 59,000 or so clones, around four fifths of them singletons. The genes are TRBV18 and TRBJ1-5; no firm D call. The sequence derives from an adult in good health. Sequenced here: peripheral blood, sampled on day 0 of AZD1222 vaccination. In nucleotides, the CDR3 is TGTGCCAGCTCACCAGGACGGCTGGATCAGCCCCAGCATTTT. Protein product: CASSPGRLDQPQHF.